The rows below give T cell receptor beta chains drawn from one sample of a study of control samples from healthy donors and cancer patients. Generated by immunoSEQ multiplex PCR, the TCRdb table keeps only in-frame clones and is missing some. Altogether 45,000 to 55,000 clones are present, roughly 92% being singletons, with the ten largest covering around a quarter. Input material: PBMCs. The receptor set was obtained from a woman in her forties or fifties with head and neck cancer. The CDR3 runs from the conserved cysteine through the conserved F or W. The D gene is left open where the match is weak. Where a row states a size, it is once, few, many or the class of an expanded clone; other rows omit it.

TRBJ2-1,TRBV30,.,TRBD2,CAWTLAGEVNEQFF,TGTGCCTGGACCTTAGCGGGAGAGGTAAATGAGCAGTTCTTC
TRBJ2-4,TRBV19,.,.,CASSIGGQNIQYF,TGTGCCAGTAGTATCGGGGGGCAAAACATTCAGTACTTC
TRBJ1-1,TRBV5-5,.,.,CASSQVLSTEAFF,TGTGCCAGCAGCCAGGTCCTGAGCACTGAAGCTTTCTTT
TRBJ2-7,TRBV5-4,.,TRBD1,CASSRWDSSYEQYF,TGTGCCAGCAGCCGATGGGACAGCTCCTACGAGCAGTACTTC
TRBJ2-3,TRBV2,once,TRBD1,CASSRQGEGTDTQYF,TGTGCCAGCAGTCGACAGGGGGAGGGCACAGATACGCAGTATTTT
TRBJ1-1,TRBV4-1,.,.,CASSGLGGKDTEAFF,TGCGCCAGCAGTGGCTTAGGGGGGAAGGACACTGAAGCTTTCTTT
TRBJ1-6,TRBV6-5,.,.,CASSYMRGYNSPLHF,TGTGCCAGCAGTTACATGCGGGGTTATAATTCACCCCTCCACTTT
TRBJ1-4,TRBV2,.,.,CASRFDWEEKLFF,TGTGCCAGCAGGTTCGACTGGGAGGAAAAACTGTTTTTT
TRBJ1-5,TRBV23-1,.,.,CASSQSNNRIGQPQHF,TGCGCCAGCAGTCAATCGAACAATAGGATAGGACAGCCCCAGCATTTT
TRBJ2-3,TRBV27,.,.,CASSYRTLTDTQYF,TGTGCCAGCAGCTACCGAACGCTCACAGATACGCAGTATTTT
TRBJ1-2,TRBV19,.,TRBD1,CASTLQGGGQVAGGGYTF,TGTGCCAGTACCCTTCAAGGAGGAGGACAGGTGGCGGGAGGTGGCTACACCTTC
TRBJ2-5,TRBV29-1,once,TRBD2,CSVAVRGLAEPRGRETQYF,TGCAGCGTTGCTGTCCGGGGACTAGCGGAACCCAGAGGGAGAGAGACCCAGTACTTC
TRBJ2-3,TRBV5-6,.,.,CASSHSDTQYF,TGTGCCAGCAGCCACTCCGATACGCAGTATTTT
TRBJ2-1,TRBV21-1,.,.,CASSKGPVRNEQFF,TGTGCCAGCAGCAAAGGGCCAGTCAGGAATGAGCAGTTCTTC
TRBJ1-1,TRBV7-2,.,.,CASSPANTEAFF,TGTGCCAGCAGCCCAGCGAACACTGAAGCTTTCTTT
TRBJ1-2,TRBV21-1,.,.,CASSKWADRHYGYTF,TGTGCCAGCAGCAAATGGGCTGACAGACACTATGGCTACACCTTC
TRBJ2-7,TRBV5-6,.,.,CASSLGRGRYEQYF,TGTGCCAGCAGCTTGGGACGAGGGAGGTACGAGCAGTACTTC
TRBJ2-7,TRBV28,.,TRBD1,CASSLRTGGSGEQYF,TGTGCCAGCAGTTTACGGACAGGGGGCTCAGGCGAGCAGTACTTC
TRBJ2-5,TRBV15,.,TRBD2,CATSRGSGGAGQETQYF,TGTGCCACCAGCAGAGGAAGCGGGGGGGCCGGCCAAGAGACCCAGTACTTC
TRBJ2-6,TRBV2,.,TRBD1,CASSDHRGFGANVLTF,TGTGCCAGCAGTGATCACAGGGGCTTTGGGGCCAACGTCCTGACTTTC
TRBJ2-7,TRBV28,.,.,CASSLSSQGINEQYF,TGTGCCAGCAGTTTAAGCTCACAGGGAATAAACGAGCAGTACTTC
TRBJ2-3,TRBV5-1,.,TRBD2,CASSVLAGGPADTQYF,TGCGCCAGCAGCGTACTAGCGGGGGGGCCGGCAGATACGCAGTATTTT
TRBJ2-2,TRBV5-1,.,.,CASWAGAGKTGELFF,TGCGCCAGCTGGGCAGGGGCGGGAAAGACCGGGGAGCTGTTTTTT
TRBJ2-3,TRBV9,few,.,CASSVNQDTQYF,TGTGCCAGCAGCGTAAACCAAGATACGCAGTATTTT
TRBJ1-3,TRBV29-1,.,.,CSVLVSSGNTIYF,TGCAGCGTTCTAGTGAGCTCTGGAAACACCATATATTTT
TRBJ2-7,TRBV6-1,.,.,CASSDRGASYEQYF,TGTGCCAGCAGTGACAGGGGGGCGTCCTACGAGCAGTACTTC
TRBJ1-5,TRBV15,.,.,CATSTVNRNQPQHF,TGTGCCACCAGCACCGTTAACAGGAATCAGCCCCAGCATTTT
TRBJ1-2,TRBV2,.,.,CASSDTGRGNGYTF,TGTGCCAGCAGTGACACCGGGAGAGGTAATGGCTACACCTTC
TRBJ1-1,TRBV12-3/TRBV12-4,.,.,CASSPRRDTEAFF,TGTGCCAGCAGTCCAAGGAGGGACACTGAAGCTTTCTTT
TRBJ2-7,TRBV3-1/TRBV3-2,.,.,CASSQTGYEQYF,TGTGCCAGCAGCCAAACCGGTTACGAGCAGTACTTC
TRBJ2-7,TRBV3-1/TRBV3-2,.,TRBD1,CASSPGQGGDEQYF,TGTGCCAGCAGCCCCGGACAGGGGGGGGACGAGCAGTACTTC
TRBJ2-7,TRBV5-1,.,TRBD2,CASSLVAGANEQYF,TGCGCCAGCAGCTTGGTAGCGGGGGCGAACGAGCAGTACTTC
TRBJ1-5,TRBV4-1,once,TRBD1,CASSQGPDRNQPQHF,TGCGCCAGCAGCCAAGGCCCGGACAGGAATCAGCCCCAGCATTTT
TRBJ2-5,TRBV18,.,TRBD1,CASSPRTGQQETQYF,TGTGCCAGCTCACCCCGGACAGGGCAGCAAGAGACCCAGTACTTC
TRBJ2-7,TRBV11-1,.,TRBD1,CASSLGTGYEQYF,TGTGCCAGCAGCTTGGGGACAGGCTACGAGCAGTACTTC
TRBJ1-1,TRBV29-1,few,.,CSANENNGDTEAFF,TGCAGCGCTAACGAAAATAATGGGGACACTGAAGCTTTCTTT
TRBJ2-5,TRBV5-1,.,.,CASSASQETQYF,TGCGCCAGCAGCGCGTCCCAAGAGACCCAGTACTTC
TRBJ2-7,TRBV19,.,.,CASSRGLSYEQYF,TGTGCCAGTAGTCGGGGACTCTCCTACGAGCAGTACTTC
TRBJ2-3,TRBV29-1,.,.,CSVGNRGGGDTQYF,TGCAGCGTTGGAAACAGGGGAGGGGGTGATACGCAGTATTTT
TRBJ2-7,TRBV7-2,.,TRBD2,CASSPGLAGHEQYF,TGTGCCAGCAGCCCGGGACTAGCGGGACACGAGCAGTACTTC
TRBJ1-1,TRBV29-1,.,TRBD1,CSVAKGANTEAFF,TGCAGCGTTGCCAAGGGGGCTAACACTGAAGCTTTCTTT
TRBJ2-1,TRBV12-3/TRBV12-4,.,.,CASWRPSGDEQFF,TGTGCCAGCTGGCGTCCATCGGGGGACGAGCAGTTCTTC
TRBJ2-2,TRBV28,once,.,CASSSRDTNTGELFF,TGTGCCAGCAGTTCTCGGGACACGAACACCGGGGAGCTGTTTTTT
TRBJ2-3,TRBV18,.,TRBD2,CASSLLGLAKTDTQYF,TGTGCCAGCTCGCTCCTCGGACTAGCGAAAACAGATACGCAGTATTTT
TRBJ2-1,TRBV11-1,.,TRBD2,CASSSRTSGRSEQFF,TGTGCCAGCAGCTCACGGACTAGCGGGAGGAGTGAGCAGTTCTTC
TRBJ1-1,TRBV19,.,TRBD1,CASSLGQGRTEAFF,TGTGCCAGTAGTTTGGGACAGGGGCGGACTGAAGCTTTCTTT
TRBJ2-7,TRBV7-3,.,.,CASSLDGGQGYEQYF,TGTGCCAGCAGCCTTGATGGGGGGCAGGGCTACGAGCAGTACTTC
TRBJ2-7,TRBV7-9,.,.,CASSFSSYEQYF,TGTGCCAGCAGCTTTAGCTCCTACGAGCAGTACTTC
TRBJ2-5,TRBV16,.,.,CASSPPGDMRETQYF,TGTGCCAGCAGCCCCCCCGGGGATATGAGAGAGACCCAGTACTTC
TRBJ2-5,TRBV12-5,.,.,CASGQQGLAETQYF,TGTGCTAGTGGTCAGCAGGGGCTGGCAGAGACCCAGTACTTC
TRBJ1-2,TRBV24-1,.,TRBD1,CATSDDDRGSGYTF,TGTGCCACCAGTGATGACGACAGGGGCAGTGGCTACACCTTC
TRBJ1-1,TRBV5-3,.,.,CARTPEGTDTEAFF,TGTGCCAGAACCCCGGAGGGTACGGACACTGAAGCTTTCTTT
TRBJ2-3,TRBV3-1/TRBV3-2,.,.,CASSLRLGDTQYF,TGTGCCAGCAGCCTCCGACTCGGAGATACGCAGTATTTT